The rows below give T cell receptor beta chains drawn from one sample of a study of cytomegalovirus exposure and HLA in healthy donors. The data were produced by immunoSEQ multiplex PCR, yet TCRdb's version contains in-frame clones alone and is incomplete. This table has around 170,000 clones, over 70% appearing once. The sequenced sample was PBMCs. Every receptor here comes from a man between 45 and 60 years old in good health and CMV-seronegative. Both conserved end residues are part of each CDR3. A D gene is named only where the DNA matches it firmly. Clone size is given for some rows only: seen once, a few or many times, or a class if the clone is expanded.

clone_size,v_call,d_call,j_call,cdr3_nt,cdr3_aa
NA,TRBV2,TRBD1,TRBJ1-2,TGTGCCAGCACAGGGACAGAGAAGAACTATGGCTACACCTTC,CASTGTEKNYGYTF
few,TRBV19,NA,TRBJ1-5,TGTGCCAGTGCGGACACGGCAACGAGCAATCAGCCCCAGCATTTT,CASADTATSNQPQHF
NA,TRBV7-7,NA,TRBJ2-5,TGTGCTAGCAGCTTAGCGGTGGGGGGGCAGGAGACCCAGTACTTC,CASSLAVGGQETQYF
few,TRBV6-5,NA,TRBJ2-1,TGTGCCAGCTCTCAGGGAACCTACAATGAGCAGTTCTTC,CASSQGTYNEQFF
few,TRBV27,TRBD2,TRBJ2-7,TGTGCCAGCAGGTGGCGGGGGTACTCCTACGAGCAGTACTTC,CASRWRGYSYEQYF
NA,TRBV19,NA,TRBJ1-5,TGTGCCGGAGGGTGGAACCAGCCCCAGCATTTT,CAGGWNQPQHF
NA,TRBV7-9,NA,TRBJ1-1,TGTGCCAGCAGCGAATTCCGGGGGGAGGGTGAAGCTTTCTTT,CASSEFRGEGEAFF
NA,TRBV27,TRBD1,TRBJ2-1,TGTGCCAGCAGTTTAAGGACAGGGGGCTCCAATGAGCAGTTCTTC,CASSLRTGGSNEQFF
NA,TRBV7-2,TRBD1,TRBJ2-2,TGTGCCAGCAGCTCACCCGGGACAGGGGTCACCGGGGAGCTGTTTTTT,CASSSPGTGVTGELFF
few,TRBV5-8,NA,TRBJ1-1,TGTGCCAGCAGCCCCCGGAGGGTTGAAGCTTTCTTT,CASSPRRVEAFF
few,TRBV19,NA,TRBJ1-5,TGTGCCAGTAGTATTCGGCAGGAGGGTCAGCCCCAGCATTTT,CASSIRQEGQPQHF
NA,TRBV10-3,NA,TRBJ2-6,TGTGCCATCAGTCGGGGGACGGGTGGGGCCAACGTCCTGACTTTC,CAISRGTGGANVLTF
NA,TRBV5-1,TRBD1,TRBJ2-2,TGCGCCAGCAGCGAACAGGGGGGTCGGATCGGGGAGCTGTTTTTT,CASSEQGGRIGELFF
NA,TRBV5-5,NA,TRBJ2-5,TGTGCCAGTAACCAAGAGACCCAGTACTTC,CASNQETQYF
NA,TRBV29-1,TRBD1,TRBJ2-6,TGCAGCGTTTCCGGACAGGGAGCCCCTGGGGCCAACGTCCTGACTTTC,CSVSGQGAPGANVLTF
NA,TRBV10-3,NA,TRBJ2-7,TGTGCCATCTCCCAGTCCGCCTACGAGCAGTACTTC,CAISQSAYEQYF
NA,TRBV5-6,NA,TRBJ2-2,TGTGCCAGCAGCTTGCACAGGGCGAACACCGGGGAGCTGTTTTTT,CASSLHRANTGELFF
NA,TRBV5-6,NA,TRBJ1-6,TGTGCCAGCAGCTTGCGGACAGTCCATTCCTCCTATAATTCACCCCTCCACTTT,CASSLRTVHSSYNSPLHF
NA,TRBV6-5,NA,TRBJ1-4,TGTGCCAGCAGGGACACTTGGTCAGGAGAAAAACTGTTTTTT,CASRDTWSGEKLFF
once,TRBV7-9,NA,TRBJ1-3,TGTGCCAGCAGCCTGGGGGGATGGAGTAGCTCTGGAAACACCATATATTTT,CASSLGGWSSSGNTIYF
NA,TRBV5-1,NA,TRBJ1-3,TGCGCCAGCAGCTTGGTAGGGGAGGCTGGAAACACCATATATTTT,CASSLVGEAGNTIYF
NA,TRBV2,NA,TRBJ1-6,TGTGCCAGCACCAAGGGGGATGCGAGTTCACCCCTCCACTTT,CASTKGDASSPLHF
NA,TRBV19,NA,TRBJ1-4,TGTGCCAGTAGTCCAGCAGGGAGGAATGAAAAACTGTTTTTT,CASSPAGRNEKLFF
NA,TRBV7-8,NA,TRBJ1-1,TGTGCCAGCAGCTTAAGCGGGGGCTCTTTGCTAGCGAGTGAAGCTTTCTTT,CASSLSGGSLLASEAFF
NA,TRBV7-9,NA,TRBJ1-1,TGTTCCAGCAGCCAACTTCCTATACCGGCTTTCTTT,CSSSQLPIPAFF
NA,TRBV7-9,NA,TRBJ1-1,TGTTCCAGCAGCTTAGAACAGGGTTCGACTGAAGCTTTCTTT,CSSSLEQGSTEAFF
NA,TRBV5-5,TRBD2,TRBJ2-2,TGTGCCAGCAGCCCCGTCCCTAGCGGGGGGAACACCGGGGAGCTGTTTTTT,CASSPVPSGGNTGELFF
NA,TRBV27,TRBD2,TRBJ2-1,TGTGCCAGCAGTTTAAGCGGGGGGGCCTACAATGAGCAGTTCTTC,CASSLSGGAYNEQFF
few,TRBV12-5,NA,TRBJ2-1,TGTGCTAGTGGTTTGAGTGTGGGGAGCCCCTACAATGAGCAGTTCTTC,CASGLSVGSPYNEQFF
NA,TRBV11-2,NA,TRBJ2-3,TGTGCCAGCAGCTTAAACGGGCGGGGCGGCACAGATACGCAGTATTTT,CASSLNGRGGTDTQYF
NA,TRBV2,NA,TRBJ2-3,TGTGCCAGCAGTGAATGGGGGGTCGAAGATACGCAGTATTTT,CASSEWGVEDTQYF
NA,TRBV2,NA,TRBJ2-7,TGTGCCAGCAGTGGCTACTCCTACGAGCAGTACTTC,CASSGYSYEQYF
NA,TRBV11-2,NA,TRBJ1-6,TGTGCCAGCAGCTTAGAGCAGGGGTGGGTATCACCCCTCCACTTT,CASSLEQGWVSPLHF
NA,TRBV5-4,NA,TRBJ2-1,TGTGCCAGCAGCTTGGTGGCCGGGGGAGAGCAGTTCTTC,CASSLVAGGEQFF
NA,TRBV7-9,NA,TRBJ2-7,TGTGCCAGCAGCTATAACTACGAGCAGTACTTC,CASSYNYEQYF
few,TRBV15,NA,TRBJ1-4,TGTGCCACCAGCAGAGGAGGGGGTAATGAAAAACTGTTTTTT,CATSRGGGNEKLFF
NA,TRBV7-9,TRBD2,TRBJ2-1,TGTGCCAGCAGCCCTCCGGGACTAGCGGGGGGAGGCTACAATGAGCAGTTCTTC,CASSPPGLAGGGYNEQFF
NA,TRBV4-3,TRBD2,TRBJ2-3,TGCGCCGGCAGCCAAGAGACTAGCGGGGGGCATGGTGGTACGCAGTATTTT,CAGSQETSGGHGGTQYF
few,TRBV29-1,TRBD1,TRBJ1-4,TGCAGCGTGGACCGGGACAGGGAGGGGACAACTAATGAAAAACTGTTTTTT,CSVDRDREGTTNEKLFF
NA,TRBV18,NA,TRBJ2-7,TGTGCCAGCTCACCGATGACGGGGTCCCCCCCCGACGAGCAGTACTTC,CASSPMTGSPPDEQYF